This TCR beta chain is drawn from a study of Ad26.COV2.S vaccination and SARS-CoV-2 variants. Libraries were prepared by immunoSEQ multiplex PCR; TCRdb keeps only in-frame clonotypes and omits some of them. The profile covers about 320,000 clones, with around four fifths appearing a single time and roughly 2% taken by the ten largest. Treatment described: roughly 19 received Ad26.COV2.S at low or high dose, single or two shots; roughly five received placebo; per-sample allocation not given. The investigators took samples on day 63 after the first vaccine or placebo injection. Vaccination used an Ad26 vector expressing Wuhan-strain SARS-CoV-2 spike. CDR1 and CDR2 from the germline V gene are LNHDA and SQIVND (reference sequence). The CDR3 consists of 12 residues. V was shortened by 1 base and J by 10 bases, with 8 bases between the two germline ends.

The receptor's source is a person between 18 and 65 years old who received the Ad26.COV2.S COVID-19 vaccine or a placebo. The rearrangement links TRBV19 to TRBJ2-1; the D gene could be TRBD1 or TRBD2 (5 bases each). Sequences were derived from peripheral blood, sampled in a trial of Ad26.COV2.S vaccine versus placebo. The CDR3 spells CASSIGGREQFF. In DNA form, the CDR3 reads TGTGCCAGTAGTATAGGGGGGAGAGAGCAGTTCTTC.